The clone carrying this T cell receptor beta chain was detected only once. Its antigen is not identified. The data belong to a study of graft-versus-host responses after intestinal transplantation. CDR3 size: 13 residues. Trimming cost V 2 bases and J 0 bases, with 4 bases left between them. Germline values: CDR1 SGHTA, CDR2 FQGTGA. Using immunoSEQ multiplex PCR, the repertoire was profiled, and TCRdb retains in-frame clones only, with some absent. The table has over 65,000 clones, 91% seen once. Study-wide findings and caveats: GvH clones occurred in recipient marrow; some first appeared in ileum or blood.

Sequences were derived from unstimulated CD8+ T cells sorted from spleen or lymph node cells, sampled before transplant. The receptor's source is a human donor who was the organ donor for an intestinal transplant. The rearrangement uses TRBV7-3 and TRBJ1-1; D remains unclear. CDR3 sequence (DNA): TGTGCCAGCAGCTTATACGTGAACACTGAAGCTTTCTTT. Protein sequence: CASSLYVNTEAFF.